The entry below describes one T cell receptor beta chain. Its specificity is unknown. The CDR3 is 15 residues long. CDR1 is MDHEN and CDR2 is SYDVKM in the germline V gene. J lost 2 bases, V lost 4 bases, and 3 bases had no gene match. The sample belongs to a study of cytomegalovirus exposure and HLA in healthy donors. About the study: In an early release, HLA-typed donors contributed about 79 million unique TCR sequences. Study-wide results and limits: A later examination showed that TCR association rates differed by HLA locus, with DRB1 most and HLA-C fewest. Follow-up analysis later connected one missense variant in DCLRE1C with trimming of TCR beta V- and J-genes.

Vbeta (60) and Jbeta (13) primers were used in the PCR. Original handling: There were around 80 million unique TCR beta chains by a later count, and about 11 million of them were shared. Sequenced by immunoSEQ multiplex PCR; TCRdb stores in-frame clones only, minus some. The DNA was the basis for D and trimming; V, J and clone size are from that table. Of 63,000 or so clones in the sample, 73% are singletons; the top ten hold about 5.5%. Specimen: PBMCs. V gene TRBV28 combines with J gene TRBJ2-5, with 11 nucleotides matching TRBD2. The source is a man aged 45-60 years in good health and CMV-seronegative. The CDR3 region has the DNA TGTGCCAGCAGTTCCTTAGCGGGGGGGCAAGAGACCCAGTACTTC. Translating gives CASSSLAGGQETQYF.